What follows are 13 T cell receptor beta chains derived from one specimen sequenced in a study of blood T cell repertoires in COVID-19. Libraries were prepared by immunoSEQ multiplex PCR; TCRdb keeps only in-frame clonotypes and omits some of them. Counted here are approximately 150,000 clones, approximately 80% occurring once; the ten biggest clones make up 5% to 6%. Sequenced sample: PBMCs or T cells enriched from blood (not recorded which). The receptor set was obtained from a man in his forties who had recovered from COVID-19.

The V call is TRBV27, the J call TRBJ1-6; 10 bases are shared with TRBD1. This CDR3 region has 15 residues. From germline, CDR1 is MNHEY and CDR2 SMNVEV (reference sequence). Trimming took 4 bases from V and 10 from J; bases not matched to a gene: 7. The CDR3 region has the DNA TGTGCCAGCAGTTCGCCCGGACAGGGGGTATCACCCCTCCACTTT. Its protein is CASSSPGQGVSPLHF.

J is TRBJ2-5 and V is TRBV5-1, with D maybe TRBD2 (5 bases). V lost 3 bases and J lost 5, with 8 bases in between. Germline CDR1 SGHRS, CDR2 YFSETQ. The CDR3 spans 12 residues. CDR3 in DNA: TGCGCCAGCAGCTCGGGATCTGAGACCCAGTACTTC. This translates into CASSSGSETQYF. The variable domain in full, with the rest retrieved from reference TRBV5-1 and TRBJ2-5, is KAGVTQTPRYLIKTRGQQVTLSCSPISGHRSVSWYQQTPGQGLQFLFEYFSETQRNKGNFPGRFSGRQFSNSRSEMNVSTLELGDSALYLCASSSGSETQYFGPGTRLLVL.

The chain links TRBV6-5 to TRBJ1-4; D remains ambiguous. Trimming pared 3 bases from V and 0 bases from J, leaving 5 bases between. This CDR3 spans 14 amino acids. The germline gives CDR1 MNHEY, CDR2 SVGAGI. This chain's CDR3 is CASSYRATNEKLFF. For the CDR3, the DNA is TGTGCCAGCAGTTATCGGGCAACTAATGAAAAACTGTTTTTT.

V gene TRBV11-2 combines with J gene TRBJ1-6, with TRBD1 identical over 7 bases. The germline V gene encodes CDR1 SGHAT and CDR2 FQNNGV. The CDR3 runs to 14 residues. V lost 4 bases to trimming and J lost 11 bases; unmatched junction nucleotides: 8. CDR3 protein: CASSWGQRTTPLHF. CDR3 coding DNA: TGTGCCAGCAGCTGGGGACAGCGGACGACACCCCTCCACTTT.

V is TRBV10-3 and J is TRBJ2-2, with D possibly matching TRBD2 (5 bases). V lost 10 bases, J lost 3 bases, and 21 bases lay in between. The CDR3 is 16 amino acids. The germline gives CDR1 ENHRY, CDR2 SYGVKD. The CDR3, as DNA: TGTGCCACCTGTAGTTCCCCTGCGCGGGACACCGGGGAGCTGTTTTTT. It yields the protein CATCSSPARDTGELFF.

The chain uses TRBV11-3 and TRBJ1-3, with TRBD1 as a possible D gene (5 bases). V gave up 4 bases and J gave up 2 bases, with 12 bases separating them. Germline loops: CDR1 SGHNT, CDR2 YENEEA. The CDR3 totals 15 residues. The CDR3 reads CASSYGGEPGNTIYF. In nucleotides, the CDR3 is TGTGCCAGCAGCTATGGGGGGGAGCCTGGAAACACCATATATTTT.

V gene TRBV5-6 combines with J gene TRBJ1-5; possible D gene TRBD1, 6 bases. Per germline, CDR1 SGHDT and CDR2 YYEEEE. The CDR3 runs to 14 residues. The CDR3 protein is CADRTVDRVQPQHF. CDR3 in DNA: TGTGCAGATCGGACAGTGGACCGGGTTCAGCCCCAGCATTTT.

V and J are TRBV11-2 and TRBJ1-1, with D possibly being TRBD1 (6 bases). V dropped 1 base and J dropped 5 bases, with 8 bases sitting between them. CDR1 is SGHAT and CDR2 is FQNNGV in the germline V gene. The CDR3 length is 13 residues. CDR3 sequence reads: CASSLARGTEAFF. Here the CDR3 DNA reads TGTGCCAGCAGCTTAGCGAGGGGGACTGAAGCTTTCTTT.

V gene TRBV15 combines with J gene TRBJ1-5; D ambiguous. Germline V gives CDR1 LNHNV, CDR2 YYDKDF (reference sequence). V dropped 0 bases and J dropped 6 bases, with 12 bases sitting between them. This CDR3 has 15 amino acids. The CDR3 spells CATSRDRGPGQPQHF. The DNA for the CDR3 is TGTGCCACCAGCAGAGATCGGGGTCCGGGTCAGCCCCAGCATTTT.

The chain joins TRBV5-1 to TRBJ1-1; D unresolved. This CDR3 has 14 amino acids. CDR1 SGHRS and CDR2 YFSETQ come from the germline V gene. Trimming took off 6 bases at V and 6 bases at J, with 18 bases between the two ends. The CDR3 loop is CASKALSIGAEAFF. In DNA form, the CDR3 reads TGCGCCAGCAAAGCACTAAGTATCGGGGCTGAAGCTTTCTTT.

A remark on this clone: At one boundary the junction diverges from the germline segment, which might be a read error. The CDR3 protein is CASSERGSHQGPF. CDR3 coding DNA: TGTGCCAGCAGTGAACGGGGGTCCCACCAAGGTCCATTT. The rearrangement uses TRBV6-1 and TRBJ1-1, with D possibly being TRBD1 (5 bases). The V gene's germline CDR1 is MNHNS and CDR2 SASEGT. This CDR3 has 13 amino acids.

V and J are TRBV29-1 and TRBJ1-3; tentative D call: TRBD1 (5 bases). The CDR3 covers 13 residues. Germline assignment: CDR1 SQVTM and CDR2 ANQGSEA. Trimming took 3 bases from V and 11 from J, leaving 17 bases between them. CDR3 sequence: CSVEDNLPPAIYF. Written as DNA, the CDR3 is TGCAGCGTTGAGGACAACCTCCCCCCCGCCATATATTTT.

The chain uses TRBV19 and TRBJ1-1; unclear D gene. The V end lost 5 bases, the J end lost 0 bases, and 16 bases lay between the germline ends. CDR3 size: 16 residues. Germline CDR1 reads LNHDA; CDR2 reads SQIVND (reference sequence). DNA for the CDR3: TGTGCCAGTAGTCCGAGGAGGGCGGGTGTGAACACTGAAGCTTTCTTT. Residues: CASSPRRAGVNTEAFF.